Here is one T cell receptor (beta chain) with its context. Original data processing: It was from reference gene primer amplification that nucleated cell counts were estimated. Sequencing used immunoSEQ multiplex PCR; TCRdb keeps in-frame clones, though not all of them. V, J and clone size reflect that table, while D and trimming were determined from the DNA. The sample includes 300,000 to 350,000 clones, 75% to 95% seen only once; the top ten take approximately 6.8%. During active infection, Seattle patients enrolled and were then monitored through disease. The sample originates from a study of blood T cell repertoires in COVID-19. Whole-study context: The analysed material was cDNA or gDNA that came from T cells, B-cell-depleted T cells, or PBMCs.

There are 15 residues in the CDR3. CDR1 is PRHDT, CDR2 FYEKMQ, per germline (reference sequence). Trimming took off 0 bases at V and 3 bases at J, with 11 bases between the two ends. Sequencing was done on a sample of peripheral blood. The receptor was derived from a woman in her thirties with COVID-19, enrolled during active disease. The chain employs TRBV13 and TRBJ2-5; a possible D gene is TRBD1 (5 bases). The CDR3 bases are TGTGCCAGCAGCTTAGGCCTGGCAGGGAAAGAGACCCAGTACTTC. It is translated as CASSLGLAGKETQYF.